The next 16 T cell receptor beta chains were all read from a single sample in a study of OX40 agonist ivuxolimab in advanced cancers. The receptor library was made with the immunoSEQ multiplex PCR assay. Here the immuneACCESS table is served through TCRdb, limited to in-frame sequences with V and J called. Missing clones are a known gap in these copies; in checked studies unresolved V genes cover under half, and the rest lacks a known reason. For this sample the table gives about 60,000 clones, of which approximately 90% were detected only once. The ten most abundant clones make up more than 3% of the sample. Sequences were derived from CD4+ or CD8+ T cells sorted from blood, sampled in a trial of the OX40 agonist ivuxolimab. The receptor set was obtained from an adult with an advanced solid tumor such as melanoma, head and neck, liver or kidney cancer.

V and J are TRBV18 and TRBJ2-7; 9 bases agree with TRBD2. Germline V gene data show CDR1 as KGHSH and CDR2 as LQKENI. The CDR3 is made up of 14 amino acids. V lost 6 bases to trimming and J lost 2 bases; unmatched junction nucleotides: 5. CDR3 region: CASSPGLATYEQYF. DNA for the CDR3: TGTGCCAGCTCCCCCGGACTAGCGACCTACGAGCAGTACTTC. The variable domain in full, with the rest retrieved from reference TRBV18 and TRBJ2-7, is NAGVMQNPRHLVRRRGQEARLRCSPMKGHSHVYWYRQLPEEGLKFMVYLQKENIIDESGMPKERFSAEFPKEGPSILRIQQVVRGDSAAYFCASSPGLATYEQYFGPGTRLTVT.

In DNA, the CDR3 is TGTGCCAGCAGCCGCTCATGGGGGGGAGTCTACGAGCAGTACTTC. Translation: CASSRSWGGVYEQYF. The genes are TRBV21-1 and TRBJ2-7; no DNA check was done on the table's D call, TRBD2. TRBV21-1 is a known pseudogene. The CDR3 covers 15 residues.

The chain is built from TRBV11-2 and TRBJ2-5; D tentatively fits TRBD1 or TRBD2 (6 bases each). Germline-derived CDR1 and CDR2 are SGHAT and FQNNGV. The CDR3 covers 14 residues. V was cut by 3 bases and J by 5 bases, with 13 bases left in between. The CDR3 reads CASSFGGRRETQYF. CDR3 DNA: TGTGCCAGCAGCTTCGGGGGCCGGAGGGAGACCCAGTACTTC.

The chain combines TRBV18 with TRBJ2-3, with D possibly matching TRBD2 (6 bases). This CDR3 contains 15 residues. The V and J ends lost 7 bases and 3 bases respectively, with 17 bases between them. Germline V gene sequence: CDR1 KGHSH, CDR2 LQKENI. The CDR3 region is CASLADGLGTDTQYF. CDR3 DNA sequence: TGTGCCAGCTTAGCGGACGGACTGGGGACAGATACGCAGTATTTT. Variable domain in full (rest from reference TRBV18 and TRBJ2-3): NAGVMQNPRHLVRRRGQEARLRCSPMKGHSHVYWYRQLPEEGLKFMVYLQKENIIDESGMPKERFSAEFPKEGPSILRIQQVVRGDSAAYFCASLADGLGTDTQYFGPGTRLTVL.

On this clone: This is likely a read error, given that the CDR3 carries no conserved phenylalanine or tryptophan at its end. V and J are TRBV11-2 and TRBJ1-4, with 8 bases that match TRBD1. CDR1 is SGHAT, CDR2 FQNNGV, per germline. This CDR3 is 12 amino acids long. V shed 4 bases, J shed 11 bases, and the junction held 3 bases outside the gene matches. Written as DNA, the CDR3 is TGTGCCAGCAGCTCTGGACAGGGCAAACTGTTTCTT. It codes for CASSSGQGKLFL.

The chain joins TRBV11-2 to TRBJ2-5; TRBD2 agrees at 13 bases. V shed 3 bases, J shed 4 bases, and the junction held 2 bases outside the gene matches. The V gene's germline CDR1 is SGHAT and CDR2 FQNNGV. The CDR3 spans 15 residues. The CDR3 nucleotides are TGTGCCAGCAGCTTTACTAGCGGGGGGGGAGAGACCCAGTACTTC. Protein product: CASSFTSGGGETQYF.

This clone has a handful of counts. The CDR3, as DNA: TGTGCCAGCAGCCAGGGCGCGATTAGGGTCCAAGAGACCCAGTACTTC. This codes for CASSQGAIRVQETQYF. The chain links TRBV9 to TRBJ2-5; maybe TRBD1 (5 bases). V dropped 4 bases and J dropped 1 base, with 17 bases sitting between them. This CDR3 comprises 16 residues. Germline V gives CDR1 SGDLS, CDR2 YYNGEE.

This sequence joins TRBV7-3 and TRBJ2-4; D gene unclear. The germline V gene has CDR1 SGHTA and CDR2 FQGTGA. This CDR3 region has 14 residues. Trimming cost V 5 bases and J 9 bases, with 17 bases left between them. The CDR3 DNA follows: TGTGCCAGCAGCATCCTTTCATCCCCGAGCATTCAGTACTTC. This gives the protein CASSILSSPSIQYF.

This clone was seen a single time. The chain employs TRBV5-6 and TRBJ2-5; D call uncertain. CDR1 and CDR2 (germline): SGHDT, YYEEEE. Trimming shortened V by 2 bases and J by 3 bases, and 8 bases separated the two germline ends. The length of the CDR3 is 13 residues. The CDR3 spells CASSLRSKETQYF. CDR3 nucleotides: TGTGCCAGCAGCTTACGCTCCAAAGAGACCCAGTACTTC.

The rearrangement uses TRBV28 and TRBJ1-1; D is unclear. The CDR3 is 13 amino acids. The V gene lost 5 bases and the J gene lost 1 base, with 8 bases spanning the gap. Germline V CDR1 and CDR2: MDHEN, SYDVKM. This CDR3 reads CASSIPGNTEAFF. CDR3 in DNA: TGTGCCAGCAGTATTCCCGGGAACACTGAAGCTTTCTTT.

J is TRBJ2-3 and V is TRBV7-2; D gene unclear. Trimming pared 3 bases from V and 6 bases from J, leaving 7 bases between. CDR3 size: 12 residues. Germline values: CDR1 SGHTA, CDR2 FQGNSA. The CDR3 DNA is TGTGCCAGCAGCTTTTTTGCGGATACGCAGTATTTT. Protein product: CASSFFADTQYF.

The rearrangement joins TRBV19 to TRBJ2-6; the match to TRBD1 covers 8 bases. The germline V gene has CDR1 LNHDA and CDR2 SQIVND (reference sequence). Unmatched junction bases numbered 6, after V lost 5 bases and J lost 0 bases. The CDR3 runs 17 residues. The CDR3 coding sequence is TGTGCCAGTAGTGCCCAGACAGGGGACTCTGGGGCCAACGTCCTGACTTTC. Its translation is CASSAQTGDSGANVLTF.

The V and J genes are TRBV19 and TRBJ2-1, with 9 bases that match TRBD1. V trimming: 4 bases; J trimming: 2 bases; junction bases outside the gene matches: 0. Germline lookup yields CDR1 LNHDA and CDR2 SQIVND (reference sequence). The CDR3 consists of 14 residues. The CDR3: CASSRTGAYNEQFF. The CDR3 DNA is TGTGCCAGTAGTAGGACAGGGGCCTACAATGAGCAGTTCTTC.

This clone was detected a few times. V is TRBV2 and J is TRBJ2-7; maybe TRBD2 (6 bases). V was pared by 4 bases and J by 6 bases, with 16 bases between. CDR3 length equals 14 residues. Germline-derived CDR1 and CDR2 are SNHLY and FYNNEI. CDR3 sequence (DNA): TGTGCCAGCAGTGCCCGGACTATCGGTGGCGAGCAGTACTTC. The encoded protein is CASSARTIGGEQYF.

The CDR3 region is CASSRTGFSGNTIYF. DNA of the CDR3: TGCGCCAGCAGCCGCACAGGGTTCTCTGGAAACACCATATATTTT. This chain connects TRBV4-1 to TRBJ1-3; weak D call: TRBD1 (6 bases). The CDR3 extends over 15 amino acids. The germline V gene encodes CDR1 MGHRA and CDR2 YSYEKL. V was cut by 4 bases and J by 0 bases, with 10 bases left in between.

The rearrangement links TRBV5-5 to TRBJ2-3; the match to TRBD1 covers 10 bases. This CDR3 is built from 16 residues. Germline V CDR1 and CDR2: SGHKS, YYEKEE (reference sequence). With V trimmed by 3 bases and J by 3 bases, 7 bases remained unmatched. The CDR3 DNA is TGTGCCAGCAGCTCCGGGACAGGGGAATTTACAGATACGCAGTATTTT. It codes for CASSSGTGEFTDTQYF.